One sample yielded the 14 T cell receptor beta chains listed below, sequenced in a study of cytomegalovirus exposure and HLA in healthy donors. The PCR made use of 60 Vbeta and 13 Jbeta primers. Clones were sequenced by immunoSEQ multiplex PCR, and TCRdb holds only the in-frame ones, with some missing. Its clone listing holds approximately 200,000 clones. Input material: PBMCs. These receptors were collected from a boy between 5 and 17 years old in good health and CMV-seronegative.

The gene calls are TRBV2 and TRBJ1-3, with D perhaps matching TRBD1 (6 bases). V lost 6 bases to trimming and J lost 8 bases, with 26 bases between them. The length of the CDR3 is 17 residues. CDR1 and CDR2 from the germline V gene are SNHLY and FYNNEI. CDR3 nucleotides: TGTGCCAGCAGCGATGTCAAAATTCCGGGACAATGGGACACCATATATTTT. As protein: CASSDVKIPGQWDTIYF.

The V gene is TRBV5-5, the J gene TRBJ2-3; tentatively, D is TRBD1 (5 bases). V shed 0 bases and J shed 8 bases, with 19 bases lying between them. Germline V gene data show CDR1 as SGHKS and CDR2 as YYEKEE (reference sequence). CDR3 length: 16 amino acids. CDR3 bases: TGTGCCAGCAGCTTGGCGGGCAGGTCGGGTCAGGGTACGCAGTATTTT. Translation gives CASSLAGRSGQGTQYF.

The chain employs TRBV5-5 and TRBJ1-3; weak D call: TRBD1 (5 bases). Trimming pared 0 bases from V and 2 bases from J, leaving 6 bases between. The length of the CDR3 is 14 residues. Germline V gene lookup returns CDR1 SGHKS and CDR2 YYEKEE (reference sequence). The DNA of the CDR3 is TGTGCCAGCAGCTTGGACAGGCCTGGAAACACCATATATTTT. Translated, it gives CASSLDRPGNTIYF.

The V call is TRBV29-1, the J call TRBJ2-7; 13 bases align to TRBD2. CDR1 and CDR2 from the germline V gene are SQVTM and ANQGSEA. V was clipped by 5 bases and J by 2 bases; unmatched bases: 12. This CDR3 spans 17 amino acids. The CDR3 nucleotides are TGCAGCGTTCCACTAGCGGGGGGGCCTCATTACCCCTACGAGCAGTACTTC. Translating it yields CSVPLAGGPHYPYEQYF.

The chain employs TRBV11-2 and TRBJ1-1, with 7 bases fitting TRBD1. Trimming cost V 4 bases and J 1 base; bases outside gene matches: 6. The CDR3 loop spans 15 amino acids. In germline, CDR1 is SGHAT, CDR2 FQNNGV. DNA for the CDR3: TGTGCCAGCAGCTATGACAGGGCACGGAACACTGAAGCTTTCTTT. Translation: CASSYDRARNTEAFF.

The chain is built from TRBV6-6 and TRBJ2-3, with TRBD1 matching over 8 bases. The CDR3 runs 15 residues. The V and J ends lost 0 bases and 7 bases, in that order; junction bases with no gene match: 6. Germline V gene sequence: CDR1 MNHNY, CDR2 SVGAGI (reference sequence). The CDR3 nucleotides read TGTGCCAGCAGTTACTCGGGACAGGTGGATAATACGCAGTATTTT. This codes for CASSYSGQVDNTQYF.

This chain joins TRBV19 and TRBJ1-1; D unclear. The V end lost 6 bases, the J end lost 4 bases, and 15 bases lay between the germline ends. The CDR3 is 14 amino acids. Germline V gene lookup returns CDR1 LNHDA and CDR2 SQIVND (reference sequence). The DNA of the CDR3 is TGTGCCAGTAGGCCTGACACGAGGGTCACTGAAGCTTTCTTT. It is translated as CASRPDTRVTEAFF.

CDR3 DNA sequence: TGTGCCAGCAGTGAGGTTTCGGGGTACGAGCAGTACTTC. It translates to CASSEVSGYEQYF. The chain uses TRBV25-1 and TRBJ2-5; maybe TRBD2 (5 bases). The J call could be wrong; TRBJ2-7 is a better fit for the DNA end. The CDR3 covers 13 residues. CDR1 and CDR2 (germline): MGHDK, SYGVNS.

The chain employs TRBV7-2 and TRBJ2-5, with 7 bases matching TRBD1. The CDR3 runs to 16 residues. Unmatched junction bases numbered 15, after V lost 4 bases and J lost 7 bases. From germline, CDR1 is SGHTA and CDR2 FQGNSA. CDR3 coding DNA: TGTGCCAGCAGCTCTCCGACAGGGCCCCCTTCTAGGACCCAGTACTTC. Its translation is CASSSPTGPPSRTQYF.

This chain connects TRBV7-2 to TRBJ1-2; possibly TRBD1 for D (6 bases). CDR1 and CDR2 (germline): SGHTA, FQGNSA. The CDR3 has 14 residues. Trimming cost V 5 bases and J 7 bases, with 17 bases left between them. In DNA, the CDR3 is TGTGCCAGCAGCCCCAGGGGCGGTCAAAGTGGCTACACCTTC. Translating it yields CASSPRGGQSGYTF.

The V and J genes are TRBV19 and TRBJ1-2; no clear D gene. V was cut by 6 bases and J by 6 bases, with 17 bases left in between. Germline loops: CDR1 LNHDA, CDR2 SQIVND (reference sequence). The CDR3 length is 14 residues. CDR3 amino acids: CASRLRGSRDGYTF. CDR3 in DNA: TGTGCCAGTAGGCTACGGGGTTCTAGGGATGGCTACACCTTC.

This rearrangement joins TRBV7-9 to TRBJ2-7; 8 positions agree with TRBD2. CDR1 is SEHNR and CDR2 is FQNEAQ in the germline V gene (reference sequence). The J segment lost 0 bases and the V segment lost 7 bases, leaving 2 bases of the junction unmatched. This CDR3 comprises 13 residues. CDR3 amino acids: CASNRGGSYEQYF. The CDR3 coding sequence is TGTGCCAGCAATCGGGGGGGCTCCTACGAGCAGTACTTC.

This chain links TRBV14 with TRBJ1-2, with 7 nucleotides matching TRBD1. V dropped 6 bases and J dropped 7; count of bases not matched to a gene: 8. The CDR3 sequence is 13 residues long. Germline V gene sequence: CDR1 SGHDN, CDR2 FVKESK. The CDR3 reads CASRRRGLSGYTF. CDR3 coding DNA: TGTGCCAGCAGGAGGAGGGGGCTTAGTGGCTACACCTTC.

The chain carries TRBV11-2 and TRBJ2-2, with a tentative D call TRBD1 (6 bases). This CDR3 has 14 residues. The ends were cut back, 10 bases at V and 2 bases at J, with 14 bases in the middle. CDR1 and CDR2 from the germline V gene are SGHAT and FQNNGV. CDR3 amino acids: CAILRDINTGELFF. As DNA, the CDR3 is TGTGCCATATTACGGGACATCAACACCGGGGAGCTGTTTTTT.